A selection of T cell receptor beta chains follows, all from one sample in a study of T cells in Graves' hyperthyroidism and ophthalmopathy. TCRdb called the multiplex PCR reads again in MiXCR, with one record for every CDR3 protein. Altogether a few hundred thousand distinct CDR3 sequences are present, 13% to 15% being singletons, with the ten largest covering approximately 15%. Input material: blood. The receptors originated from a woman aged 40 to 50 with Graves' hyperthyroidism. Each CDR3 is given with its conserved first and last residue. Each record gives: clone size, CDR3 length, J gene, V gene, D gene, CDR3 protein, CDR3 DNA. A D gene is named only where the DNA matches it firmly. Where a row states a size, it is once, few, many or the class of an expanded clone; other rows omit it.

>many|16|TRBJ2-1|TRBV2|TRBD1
CASSEPPDRGRNEQFF
TGTGCCAGCAGTGAACCCCCGGACAGGGGGCGCAATGAGCAGTTCTTC
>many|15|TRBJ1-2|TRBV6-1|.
CASSELGRTNYGYTF
TGTGCCAGCAGTGAACTGGGACGGACAAACTATGGCTACACCTTC
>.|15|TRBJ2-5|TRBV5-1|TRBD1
CASSLVSGQLETQYF
TGCGCCAGCAGCCTAGTTTCGGGACAGTTAGAGACCCAGTACTTC
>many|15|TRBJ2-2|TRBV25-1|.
CASLGGGWNTGELFF
TGTGCCAGCCTGGGGGGTGGTTGGAACACCGGGGAGCTGTTTTTT
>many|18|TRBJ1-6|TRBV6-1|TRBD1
CASSPRAGQLSYNSPLHF
TGTGCCAGCAGTCCCCGAGCGGGACAGCTCTCCTATAATTCACCCCTCCACTTT
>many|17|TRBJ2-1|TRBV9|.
CASSVASSGNPYNEQFF
TGTGCCAGCAGCGTAGCATCATCGGGAAACCCTTACAATGAGCAGTTCTTC
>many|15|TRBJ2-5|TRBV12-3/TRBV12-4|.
CASSRFEGNQETQYF
TGTGCCAGCAGCCGTTTTGAGGGTAATCAAGAGACCCAGTACTTC
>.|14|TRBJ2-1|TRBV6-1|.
CASSERLAGGEQFF
TGTGCCAGCAGTGAAAGGCTAGCCGGCGGGGAGCAGTTCTTC
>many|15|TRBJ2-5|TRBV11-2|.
CASSTYGTIQETQYF
TGTGCCAGCAGCACCTATGGCACAATCCAAGAGACCCAGTACTTC
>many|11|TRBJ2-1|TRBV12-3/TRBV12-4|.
CASSLTPEQFF
TGTGCCAGCAGTTTAACTCCTGAGCAGTTCTTC
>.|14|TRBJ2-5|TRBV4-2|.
CASSPAGVPETQYF
TGTGCCAGCAGCCCAGCTGGGGTCCCAGAGACCCAGTACTTC
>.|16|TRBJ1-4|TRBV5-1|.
CASSSTGGATNEKLFF
TGCGCCAGCAGCTCAACGGGGGGAGCAACTAATGAAAAACTGTTTTTT
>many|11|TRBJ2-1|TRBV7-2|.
CASSYHNEQFF
TGTGCCAGCAGCTACCACAATGAGCAGTTCTTC
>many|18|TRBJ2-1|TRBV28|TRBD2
CASSLGTSGQYLNNEQFF
TGTGCCAGCAGTTTAGGGACTAGCGGGCAATACTTGAACAATGAGCAGTTCTTC
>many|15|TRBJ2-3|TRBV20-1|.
CSARDGSVGTDTQYF
TGCAGTGCTAGAGATGGGTCTGTTGGCACAGATACGCAGTATTTT
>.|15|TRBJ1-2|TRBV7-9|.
CASSPLTQGFYGYTF
TGTGCCAGCAGCCCGCTAACACAGGGATTCTATGGCTACACCTTC
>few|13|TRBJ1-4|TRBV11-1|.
CASSLDEEEKLFF
TGTGCCAGCAGCTTGGACGAGGAGGAAAAACTGTTTTTT